This TCR beta chain was retrieved from a study of blood T cells in healthy people across ages. Study-level information: Capturing about one barcoded beta molecule per two T cells was achieved by template switching.

The study's findings and limits: The fall in TCR beta diversity per million T cells was roughly linear with age.

Germline-derived CDR1 and CDR2 are SQVTM and ANQGSEA. The CDR3 length is 13 residues. V lost 4 bases, J lost 11 bases, and 13 bases stayed unmatched. A J-beta primer mix and a sample-barcoded 5' primer were used in a second PCR of about 7 to 12 cycles. A 12-random-nucleotide template-switch adaptor tagged each cDNA molecule. TCRdb independently ran MiXCR on the 5' RACE reads; one entry per CDR3 protein. The sample carries about a million distinct CDR3 sequences, about 53% recorded once. Samples had at least 6.5 million PBMCs isolated from them. This clonotype appeared a single time. As yet, its antigen is unknown.

The chain joins TRBV29-1 to TRBJ2-5; 7 positions agree with TRBD2. The sequence was obtained from a woman aged 60-75 years in good health. Sequenced material: blood. The CDR3 sequence is CSVGRASGNEQYF. CDR3 DNA sequence: TGCAGCGTTGGGAGGGCTAGCGGCAATGAGCAGTACTTC.